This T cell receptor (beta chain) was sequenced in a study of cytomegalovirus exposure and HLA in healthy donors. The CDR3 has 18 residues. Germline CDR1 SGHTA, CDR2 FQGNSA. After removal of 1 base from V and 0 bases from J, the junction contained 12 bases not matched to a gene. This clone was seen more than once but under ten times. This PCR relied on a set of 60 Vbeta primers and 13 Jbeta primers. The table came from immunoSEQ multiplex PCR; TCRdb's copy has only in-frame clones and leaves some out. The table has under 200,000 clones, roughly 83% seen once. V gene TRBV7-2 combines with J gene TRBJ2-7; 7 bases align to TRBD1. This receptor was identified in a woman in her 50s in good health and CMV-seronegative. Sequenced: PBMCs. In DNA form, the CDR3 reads TGTGCCAGCAGCTTAGTCGGCAACAGGGGCGTCGGCTCCTACGAGCAGTACTTC. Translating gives CASSLVGNRGVGSYEQYF.